The clone carrying this T cell receptor beta chain has just one count. The sample is drawn from a study of cytomegalovirus exposure and HLA in healthy donors. PCR involved 60 Vbeta and 13 Jbeta primers. Sequencing used immunoSEQ multiplex PCR; TCRdb keeps in-frame clones, though not all of them. The table shows about 35,000 clones, with 75% to 85% occurring only once. V shed 5 bases and J shed 4 bases, with 11 bases lying between them. The CDR3 consists of 13 residues. Per germline, CDR1 SGHTA and CDR2 FQGNSA. Source material: PBMCs. The chain uses TRBV7-2 and TRBJ1-2; unclear D gene. The TCR comes from a male donor in good health and CMV-seronegative. The CDR3 region is CASSPDEAYGYTF. Here the CDR3 DNA reads TGTGCCAGCAGCCCCGATGAGGCCTATGGCTACACCTTC.